This passage covers 11 T cell receptor beta chains from one sample sequenced in a study of CD8 T cells in Susac syndrome. The authors reverse transcribed roughly 0.5 to 1 ug RNA with random hexamers. MiXCR, run by TCRdb on the immunoSEQ multiplex PCR reads, gives a single entry per CDR3 protein. The sample holds some 100,000 distinct CDR3 sequences, nearly 95% seen once. Sequencing used CD4+ T cells from PBMCs. The receptors stem from a human donor in good health.

This sequence joins TRBV20-1 and TRBJ2-7; D may correspond to TRBD1 or TRBD2 (5 bases each). The CDR3 totals 15 residues. Trimming shortened V by 3 bases and J by 3 bases, and 18 bases separated the two germline ends. The V gene's germline CDR1 is DFQATT and CDR2 SNEGSKA (reference sequence). The CDR3 region has the DNA TGCAGTGCTAGCCTCCCAGGGACCGGGCTCTACGAGCAGTACTTC. Translating it yields CSASLPGTGLYEQYF.

This clonotype was counted between two and nine times. The V gene is TRBV6-5, the J gene TRBJ2-7; D perhaps matches TRBD1 (6 bases). Trimming took off 3 bases at V and 6 bases at J, with 15 bases between the two ends. The CDR3 is 14 amino acids. Germline lookup yields CDR1 MNHEY and CDR2 SVGAGI. Here the CDR3 reads CASSYDRKGLEQYF. The CDR3, as DNA: TGTGCCAGCAGTTATGACAGGAAAGGTCTCGAGCAGTACTTC.

The genes are TRBV7-9 and TRBJ2-7; D gene ambiguous. CDR3 length: 12 amino acids. Looked up from germline, CDR1 is SEHNR and CDR2 is FQNEAQ (reference sequence). Trimming took off 8 bases at V and 4 bases at J, with 12 bases between the two ends. The DNA for the CDR3 is TGTGCCAGCGAAGCGCTCCGGTACGAGCAGTACTTC. Its translation: CASEALRYEQYF.

V gene TRBV18 combines with J gene TRBJ2-2, with 7 bases matching TRBD2. V trimming: 4 bases; J trimming: 7 bases; junction bases outside the gene matches: 9. CDR3 length: 15 amino acids. CDR1 is KGHSH and CDR2 is LQKENI in the germline V gene. This CDR3 reads CASSQLAEVVGELFF. The CDR3 DNA sequence: TGTGCCAGCTCACAGCTAGCGGAGGTGGTCGGGGAGCTGTTTTTT.

V is TRBV20-1 and J is TRBJ2-3; maybe TRBD1 (6 bases). Germline-derived CDR1 and CDR2 are DFQATT and SNEGSKA (reference sequence). The CDR3 totals 13 residues. Trimming took off 4 bases at V and 2 bases at J, with 10 bases between the two ends. In DNA, the CDR3 is TGCAGTGCTAAGGGGGAGAACACAGATACGCAGTATTTT. As protein: CSAKGENTDTQYF.

The chain combines TRBV5-1 with TRBJ2-2; maybe TRBD1 (7 bases). V lost 0 bases, J lost 4 bases, and 25 bases lay in between. The CDR3 has 20 residues. Germline CDR1 reads SGHRS; CDR2 reads YFSETQ. CDR3 in DNA: TGCGCCAGCAGCTTGGCCGGGGGACAGATTAGACGACAGACCACCGGGGAGCTGTTTTTT. It is translated as CASSLAGGQIRRQTTGELFF.

The CDR3 here is CASSVNGAPQETQYF. In DNA form, the CDR3 reads TGTGCCAGCAGCGTAAATGGGGCCCCCCAAGAGACCCAGTACTTC. This chain connects TRBV9 to TRBJ2-5; tentative D call: TRBD1 (5 bases). CDR1 is SGDLS, CDR2 YYNGEE, per germline. This CDR3 is 15 amino acids long. The V and J ends lost 1 base and 1 base respectively, with 11 bases between them.

V gene TRBV13 combines with J gene TRBJ1-6; D remains ambiguous. The V gene lost 1 base and the J gene lost 9 bases, with 7 bases spanning the gap. The CDR3 is made up of 13 amino acids. Germline CDR1 is PRHDT and CDR2 is FYEKMQ (reference sequence). In DNA form, the CDR3 reads TGTGCCAGCAGCTTAGCTGGCACTTCACCCCTCCACTTT. Its protein is CASSLAGTSPLHF.

The gene calls are TRBV29-1 and TRBJ1-1; 10 bases agree with TRBD1. V lost 7 bases and J lost 5; bases outside the gene matches: 4. Germline lookup yields CDR1 SQVTM and CDR2 ANQGSEA. The CDR3 extends over 12 amino acids. The CDR3 sequence: CSGDRGQTEAFF. The CDR3 DNA is TGCAGCGGAGACAGGGGGCAAACTGAAGCTTTCTTT.

This clonotype was seen a handful of times. The chain employs TRBV7-3 and TRBJ2-7; no clear D gene. V was shortened by 2 bases and J by 2 bases, with 10 bases between the two germline ends. CDR1 and CDR2 (germline): SGHTA, FQGTGA. The CDR3 contains 14 residues. CDR3 DNA sequence: TGTGCCAGCAGCTTAGCCGGACGGACCTACGAGCAGTACTTC. Translating it yields CASSLAGRTYEQYF.

This chain joins TRBV14 and TRBJ2-7; D possibly corresponds to TRBD2 (6 bases). CDR3 length equals 17 residues. Deletions cut 4 bases from V and 2 bases from J, with 21 bases between. Per the germline V gene, CDR1 is SGHDN and CDR2 is FVKESK. CDR3 nucleotides: TGTGCCAGCAGCCCCCTTGTGAGGCGGGATCCAGCCTACGAGCAGTACTTC. Its protein product is CASSPLVRRDPAYEQYF.